This T cell receptor beta chain was sequenced in a study of blood T cell repertoires in COVID-19. Either two negative PCRs, clearance, or symptom resolution qualified Cohort 3 donors as recovered. Profiling relied on immunoSEQ multiplex PCR, and the TCRdb table lists in-frame clones only, not all of them. Found here are fewer than 500,000 clones, approximately 87% of them singletons; the top ten hold under 1.5%. The germline V gene has CDR1 LGHDT and CDR2 YNNKEL (reference sequence). The CDR3 runs 18 residues. With 5 bases clipped from V and 1 base from J, the junction kept 9 bases outside the gene matches.

The chain combines TRBV3-1 (or the pseudogene TRBV3-2) with TRBJ2-6; 9 bases are shared with TRBD1. What was sequenced was PBMCs or T cells enriched from blood (not recorded which). The receptor comes from a man aged 30 to 45 who had recovered from COVID-19. Here the CDR3 reads CASSFGTGRSSGANVLTF. DNA of the CDR3: TGTGCCAGCAGCTTTGGGACAGGGCGGTCGTCTGGGGCCAACGTCCTGACTTTC.